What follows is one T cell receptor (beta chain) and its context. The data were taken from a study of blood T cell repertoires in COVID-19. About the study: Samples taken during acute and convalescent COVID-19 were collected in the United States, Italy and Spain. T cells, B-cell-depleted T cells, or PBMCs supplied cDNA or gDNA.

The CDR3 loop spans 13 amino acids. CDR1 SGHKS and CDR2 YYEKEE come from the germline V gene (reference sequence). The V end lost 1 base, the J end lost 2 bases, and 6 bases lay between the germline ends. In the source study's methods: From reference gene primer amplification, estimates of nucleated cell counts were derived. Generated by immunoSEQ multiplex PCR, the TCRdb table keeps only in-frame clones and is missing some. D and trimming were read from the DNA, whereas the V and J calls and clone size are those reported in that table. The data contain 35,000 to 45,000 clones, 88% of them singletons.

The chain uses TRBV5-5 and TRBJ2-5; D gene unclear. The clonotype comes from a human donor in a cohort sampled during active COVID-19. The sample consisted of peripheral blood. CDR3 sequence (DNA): TGTGCCAGCAGCTTGTCAAATCAAGAGACCCAGTACTTC. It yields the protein CASSLSNQETQYF.